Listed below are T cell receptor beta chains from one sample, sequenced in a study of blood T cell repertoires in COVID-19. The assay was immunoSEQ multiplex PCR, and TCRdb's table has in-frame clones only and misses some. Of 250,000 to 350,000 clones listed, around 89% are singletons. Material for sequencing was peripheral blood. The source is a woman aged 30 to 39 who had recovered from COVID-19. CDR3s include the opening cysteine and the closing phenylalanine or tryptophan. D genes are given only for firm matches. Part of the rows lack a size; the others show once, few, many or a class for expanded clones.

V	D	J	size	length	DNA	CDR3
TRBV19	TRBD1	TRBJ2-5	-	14	TGTGCCAGTAGGGGACAGGGGGCGGCGGAGACCCAGTACTTC	CASRGQGAAETQYF
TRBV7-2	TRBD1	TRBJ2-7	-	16	TGTGCCAGCAGCTTAGCGCATACAGGGGGCGGCTACGAGCAGTACTTC	CASSLAHTGGGYEQYF
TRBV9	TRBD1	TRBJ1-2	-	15	TGTGCCAGCACTCCCGCCGGGACAGGGAACTATGGCTACACCTTC	CASTPAGTGNYGYTF
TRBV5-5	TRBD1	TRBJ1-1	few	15	TGTGCCAGCAGCTTGGAGGGACAGGGAATTGTTGGAGCTTTCTTT	CASSLEGQGIVGAFF
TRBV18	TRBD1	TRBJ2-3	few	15	TGTGCCAGCTCACGCCGGGACAGGGGCACAGATACGCAGTATTTT	CASSRRDRGTDTQYF
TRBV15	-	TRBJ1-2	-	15	TGTGCCACCAGCCATCCTGCTCGGGTGGACTATGGCTACACCTTC	CATSHPARVDYGYTF
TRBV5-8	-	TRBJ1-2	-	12	TGTGCCAGCAGCGTACGGGGGAGAGGCTACACCTTC	CASSVRGRGYTF
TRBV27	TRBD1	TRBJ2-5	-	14	TGTGCCAGCAGTCCCCATTGGGACAGGGTGGGGAATTACTTC	CASSPHWDRVGNYF
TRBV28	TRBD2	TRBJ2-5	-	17	TGTGCCAGCAGTTTAATTGAAGGCGGGGGGGCCCGGGAGACCCAGTACTTC	CASSLIEGGGARETQYF
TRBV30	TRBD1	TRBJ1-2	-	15	TGTGCCTGGAGTGTATCCCCGACAGGGGTTGAGGGCTACACCTTC	CAWSVSPTGVEGYTF